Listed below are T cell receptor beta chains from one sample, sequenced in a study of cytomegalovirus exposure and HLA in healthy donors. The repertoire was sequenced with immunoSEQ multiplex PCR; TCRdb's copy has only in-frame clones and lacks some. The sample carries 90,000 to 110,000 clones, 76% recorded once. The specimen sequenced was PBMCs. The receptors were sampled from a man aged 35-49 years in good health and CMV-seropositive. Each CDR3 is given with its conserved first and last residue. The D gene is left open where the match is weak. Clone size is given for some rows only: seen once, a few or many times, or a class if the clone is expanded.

CDR3 protein: CASSLAVQGIAGANVLTF; CDR3 DNA: TGTGCCAGCAGCTTAGCCGTTCAGGGTATAGCTGGGGCCAACGTCCTGACTTTC; J gene: TRBJ2-6; clone size: NA; D gene: NA; V gene: TRBV7-9
CDR3 protein: CASRDPGLATDTQYF; CDR3 DNA: TGTGCCAGCAGGGATCCGGGACTAGCCACAGATACGCAGTATTTT; J gene: TRBJ2-3; clone size: NA; D gene: TRBD2; V gene: TRBV6-5
CDR3 protein: CASSLQGPNTGELFF; CDR3 DNA: TGTGCCAGCAGCTTACAGGGGCCGAACACCGGGGAGCTGTTTTTT; J gene: TRBJ2-2; clone size: NA; D gene: NA; V gene: TRBV7-3
CDR3 protein: CASSPVGGNSQYF; CDR3 DNA: TGTGCCAGCAGTCCCGTAGGGGGAAACAGTCAGTACTTC; J gene: TRBJ2-4; clone size: once; D gene: NA; V gene: TRBV5-6
CDR3 protein: CASSPDRAYGYTF; CDR3 DNA: TGTGCCAGCAGTCCAGACAGGGCCTATGGCTACACCTTC; J gene: TRBJ1-2; clone size: NA; D gene: TRBD1; V gene: TRBV6-1
CDR3 protein: CASSVGGGTGELFF; CDR3 DNA: TGTGCCAGCAGCGTAGGAGGGGGAACCGGGGAGCTGTTTTTT; J gene: TRBJ2-2; clone size: few; D gene: NA; V gene: TRBV9
CDR3 protein: CASAGGGTDTQYF; CDR3 DNA: TGTGCCAGCGCGGGAGGGGGCACAGATACGCAGTATTTT; J gene: TRBJ2-3; clone size: NA; D gene: TRBD2; V gene: TRBV7-3
CDR3 protein: CASSFRGTSGANVLTF; CDR3 DNA: TGTGCCAGCAGTTTTAGGGGGACCTCTGGGGCCAACGTCCTGACTTTC; J gene: TRBJ2-6; clone size: NA; D gene: NA; V gene: TRBV27
CDR3 protein: CASSYGQGLYGYTF; CDR3 DNA: TGTGCCAGCAGTTACGGGCAGGGACTCTATGGCTACACCTTC; J gene: TRBJ1-2; clone size: few; D gene: NA; V gene: TRBV6-6
CDR3 protein: CASSPPRNSGGTYEQYF; CDR3 DNA: TGTGCCAGCTCACCACCGAGGAATAGCGGGGGGACCTACGAGCAGTACTTC; J gene: TRBJ2-7; clone size: NA; D gene: TRBD2; V gene: TRBV18
CDR3 protein: CASSERTGTQTQHF; CDR3 DNA: TGTGCCAGCAGTGAAAGGACAGGGACTCAGACCCAGCATTTT; J gene: TRBJ1-5; clone size: NA; D gene: TRBD1; V gene: TRBV6-1
CDR3 protein: CARSPPPGYSYNEQFF; CDR3 DNA: TGCGCCAGGAGCCCCCCTCCAGGATATTCCTACAATGAGCAGTTCTTC; J gene: TRBJ2-1; clone size: NA; D gene: NA; V gene: TRBV5-1
CDR3 protein: CASSLGQDRANEKLFF; CDR3 DNA: TGTGCCAGCAGCTTAGGTCAGGACAGGGCGAATGAAAAACTGTTTTTT; J gene: TRBJ1-4; clone size: NA; D gene: TRBD1; V gene: TRBV7-9
CDR3 protein: CASKGQGGDYGYTF; CDR3 DNA: TGCGCCAGCAAAGGACAGGGGGGCGACTATGGCTACACCTTC; J gene: TRBJ1-2; clone size: few; D gene: TRBD1; V gene: TRBV10-2
CDR3 protein: CASSPDRSGRADTQYF; CDR3 DNA: TGTGCCAGCTCACCGGACAGGAGCGGGAGGGCAGATACGCAGTATTTT; J gene: TRBJ2-3; clone size: NA; D gene: TRBD2; V gene: TRBV18
CDR3 protein: CASSQTSGRGNEQFF; CDR3 DNA: TGCGCCAGCAGCCAGACTAGCGGGAGGGGCAATGAGCAGTTCTTC; J gene: TRBJ2-1; clone size: once; D gene: TRBD2; V gene: TRBV4-1
CDR3 protein: CASLTGGITYNEQFF; CDR3 DNA: TGTGCCAGCTTGACGGGGGGTATTACTTACAATGAGCAGTTCTTC; J gene: TRBJ2-1; clone size: NA; D gene: TRBD2; V gene: TRBV6-6
CDR3 protein: CASSQDSQGNTEAFF; CDR3 DNA: TGCGCCAGCAGCCAAGATAGCCAGGGGAACACTGAAGCTTTCTTT; J gene: TRBJ1-1; clone size: NA; D gene: NA; V gene: TRBV4-3
CDR3 protein: CASSFGGPTEAFF; CDR3 DNA: TGTGCCAGCAGCTTTGGAGGCCCGACGGAAGCTTTCTTT; J gene: TRBJ1-1; clone size: NA; D gene: NA; V gene: TRBV7-2
CDR3 protein: CASSTTSGTARLSGNTIYF; CDR3 DNA: TGTGCCAGCAGCACTACCTCCGGGACAGCGAGACTCTCTGGAAACACCATATATTTT; J gene: TRBJ1-3; clone size: NA; D gene: NA; V gene: TRBV21-1
CDR3 protein: CASSLQFGQGADTQYF; CDR3 DNA: TGTGCCAGCAGCCTCCAATTTGGACAGGGTGCAGATACGCAGTATTTT; J gene: TRBJ2-3; clone size: few; D gene: TRBD1; V gene: TRBV14
CDR3 protein: CASTAFTGTGGNQPQHF; CDR3 DNA: TGTGCCAGTACCGCCTTTACTGGGACAGGGGGAAATCAGCCCCAGCATTTT; J gene: TRBJ1-5; clone size: few; D gene: TRBD1; V gene: TRBV19
CDR3 protein: CASSLGGTGANVLTF; CDR3 DNA: TGTGCCAGCAGCTTAGGGGGGACAGGGGCCAACGTCCTGACTTTC; J gene: TRBJ2-6; clone size: NA; D gene: NA; V gene: TRBV11-3
CDR3 protein: CASSLEGASTEAFF; CDR3 DNA: TGTGCCAGCAGCTTAGAGGGGGCGAGCACTGAAGCTTTCTTT; J gene: TRBJ1-1; clone size: NA; D gene: NA; V gene: TRBV11-3
CDR3 protein: CASSLLGGSYGYTF; CDR3 DNA: TGTGCCAGCTCGCTCCTGGGGGGATCATATGGCTACACCTTC; J gene: TRBJ1-2; clone size: NA; D gene: NA; V gene: TRBV18
CDR3 protein: CAWSTWGPQETQYF; CDR3 DNA: TGTGCCTGGAGTACATGGGGCCCGCAAGAGACCCAGTACTTC; J gene: TRBJ2-5; clone size: NA; D gene: NA; V gene: TRBV30
CDR3 protein: CASSVGTGAPTDTQYF; CDR3 DNA: TGTGCCAGCAGTGTCGGGACAGGGGCCCCCACAGATACGCAGTATTTT; J gene: TRBJ2-3; clone size: few; D gene: TRBD1; V gene: TRBV25-1
CDR3 protein: CASSISLYSNQPQHF; CDR3 DNA: TGTGCCAGTAGTATTAGCCTCTATAGCAATCAGCCCCAGCATTTT; J gene: TRBJ1-5; clone size: NA; D gene: NA; V gene: TRBV19
CDR3 protein: CASSLAGGGGEQFF; CDR3 DNA: TGCGCCAGCTCACTCGCGGGAGGGGGGGGTGAGCAGTTCTTC; J gene: TRBJ2-1; clone size: once; D gene: TRBD2; V gene: TRBV10-1
CDR3 protein: CASRYDRGANVLTF; CDR3 DNA: TGTGCCAGCCGCTACGATCGTGGGGCCAACGTCCTGACTTTC; J gene: TRBJ2-6; clone size: NA; D gene: NA; V gene: TRBV25-1
CDR3 protein: CASSQDTSGRGTQYF; CDR3 DNA: TGTGCCAGCAGCCAAGATACTTCAGGGCGGGGGACCCAGTACTTC; J gene: TRBJ2-5; clone size: NA; D gene: NA; V gene: TRBV14
CDR3 protein: CASSLGTAYYEQYF; CDR3 DNA: TGTGCCAGCAGCTTAGGGACAGCATACTACGAGCAGTACTTC; J gene: TRBJ2-7; clone size: NA; D gene: NA; V gene: TRBV11-2
CDR3 protein: CASSHLGLAGGNEQFF; CDR3 DNA: TGTGCCAGCAGCCACTTGGGACTAGCGGGGGGGAATGAGCAGTTCTTC; J gene: TRBJ2-1; clone size: NA; D gene: TRBD2; V gene: TRBV7-2
CDR3 protein: CASSLARGNSPLHF; CDR3 DNA: TGTGCCAGCAGCTTGGCCAGGGGTAATTCACCCCTCCACTTT; J gene: TRBJ1-6; clone size: NA; D gene: NA; V gene: TRBV5-4
CDR3 protein: CASSFRQASSGNTIYF; CDR3 DNA: TGCGCCAGCAGCTTTCGCCAGGCGAGCTCTGGAAACACCATATATTTT; J gene: TRBJ1-3; clone size: few; D gene: NA; V gene: TRBV5-1
CDR3 protein: CASTGLAGNEQFF; CDR3 DNA: TGTGCCAGCACCGGACTAGCGGGCAATGAGCAGTTCTTC; J gene: TRBJ2-1; clone size: NA; D gene: TRBD2; V gene: TRBV2